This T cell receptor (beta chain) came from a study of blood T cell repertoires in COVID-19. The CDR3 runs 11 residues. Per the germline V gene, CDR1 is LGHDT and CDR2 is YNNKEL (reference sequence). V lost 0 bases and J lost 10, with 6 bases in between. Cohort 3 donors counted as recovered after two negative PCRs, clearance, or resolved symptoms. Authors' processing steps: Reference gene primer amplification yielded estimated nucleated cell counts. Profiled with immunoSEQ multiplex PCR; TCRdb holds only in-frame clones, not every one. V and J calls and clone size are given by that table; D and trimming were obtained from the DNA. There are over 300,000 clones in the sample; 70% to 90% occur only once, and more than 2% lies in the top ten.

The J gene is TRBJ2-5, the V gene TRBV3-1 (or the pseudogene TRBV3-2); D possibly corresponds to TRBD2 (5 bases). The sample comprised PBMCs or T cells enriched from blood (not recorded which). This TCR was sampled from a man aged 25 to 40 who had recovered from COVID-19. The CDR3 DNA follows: TGTGCCAGCAGCCAAGAACGGGGCCAGTACTTC. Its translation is CASSQERGQYF.